The rows below give T cell receptor beta chains drawn from one sample of a study of blood T cell repertoires in COVID-19. Here immunoSEQ multiplex PCR was the method, and the copy in TCRdb shows in-frame clones only, minus some. Of about 38,000 clones listed, roughly 89% are singletons. Material: peripheral blood. Source of these receptors: a human donor in a cohort sampled during active COVID-19. CDR3s include the opening cysteine and the closing phenylalanine or tryptophan. D genes are given only for firm matches. Some rows mark clone size as missing; the rest say once, few, many or name a class of expanded clone.

-	TRBD1	TRBV6-5	TRBJ1-1	CASSYRRDRDTEAFF	TGTGCCAGCAGTTACCGCCGGGACAGAGACACTGAAGCTTTCTTT
-	TRBD1	TRBV9	TRBJ1-5	CASSVGAGGASQPQHF	TGTGCCAGCAGCGTAGGGGCAGGGGGCGCGAGTCAGCCCCAGCATTTT
-	TRBD2	TRBV28	TRBJ2-1	CASSLVTSGVNEQFF	TGTGCCAGCAGTTTAGTGACTAGCGGGGTCAATGAGCAGTTCTTC
-	TRBD2	TRBV5-1	TRBJ2-5	CASTPLIFNGRAGETQYF	TGCGCCAGCACCCCGCTGATTTTTAACGGGAGGGCCGGAGAGACCCAGTACTTC
-	-	TRBV27	TRBJ1-5	CASSSRSSNQPQHF	TGTGCCAGCAGTTCCCGGAGTAGCAATCAGCCCCAGCATTTT
-	-	TRBV5-8	TRBJ2-6	CASRSSGSGANVLTF	TGTGCCAGCAGATCGTCAGGGTCTGGGGCCAACGTCCTGACTTTC
-	TRBD2	TRBV5-5	TRBJ2-1	CASSKGLAGLAYNEQFF	TGTGCCAGCAGCAAGGGACTAGCGGGTTTGGCCTACAATGAGCAGTTCTTC
-	TRBD1	TRBV5-4	TRBJ2-7	CASTTGPDFQGDF	TGTGCCAGCACCACGGGGCCCGATTTCCAGGGGGACTTC
-	TRBD2	TRBV5-1	TRBJ2-7	CASSYLAGDSYEQYF	TGCGCCAGCAGCTACCTAGCGGGAGATTCTTACGAGCAGTACTTC
few	-	TRBV6-4	TRBJ2-5	CASSVTTQETQYF	TGTGCCAGCAGTGTTACTACTCAAGAGACCCAGTACTTC
-	-	TRBV18	TRBJ2-3	CASSPRGGAHGDTQYF	TGTGCCAGCTCACCACGGGGAGGCGCGCACGGAGATACGCAGTATTTT
few	-	TRBV6-5	TRBJ1-5	CASSYSRNQPQHF	TGTGCCAGCAGTTATAGCCGAAATCAGCCCCAGCATTTT
-	-	TRBV5-1	TRBJ2-1	CASSLDSGGGSYNEQFF	TGCGCCAGCAGCTTGGATTCGGGGGGCGGCTCCTACAATGAGCAGTTCTTC
-	-	TRBV30	TRBJ1-1	CAWSDRSEAFF	TGTGCCTGGAGTGACAGGAGTGAAGCTTTCTTT
-	TRBD2	TRBV5-4	TRBJ2-3	CASSWGTSASTDTQYF	TGTGCCAGCAGCTGGGGGACTAGCGCTAGCACAGATACGCAGTATTTT
-	-	TRBV24-1	TRBJ2-2	CATSEMTANTGELFF	TGTGCCACCAGTGAGATGACAGCGAACACCGGGGAGCTGTTTTTT
-	-	TRBV27	TRBJ1-1	CASSFRVYTEAFF	TGTGCCAGCAGTTTCAGGGTTTACACTGAAGCTTTCTTT
-	TRBD2	TRBV7-9	TRBJ2-3	CASSLSGVTDTQYF	TGTGCCAGCAGCTTAAGCGGGGTCACAGATACGCAGTATTTT
-	TRBD2	TRBV5-1	TRBJ2-3	CASSLRLAGQGTDTQYF	TGCGCCAGCAGCCTCCGACTAGCGGGCCAAGGCACAGATACGCAGTATTTT
few	-	TRBV2	TRBJ2-7	CASSFSYEQYF	TGTGCCAGCTCTTTCTCCTACGAGCAGTACTTC
-	-	TRBV7-8	TRBJ2-7	CASSTETGKSSYEQYF	TGTGCCAGCAGCACGGAGACAGGCAAGAGCTCCTACGAGCAGTACTTC
many	TRBD2	TRBV19	TRBJ2-7	CASTPGMGGFYEQYF	TGTGCCAGTACCCCTGGCATGGGGGGGTTCTACGAGCAGTACTTC
-	TRBD1	TRBV19	TRBJ1-5	CASRPGQANSNQPQHF	TGTGCCAGTAGACCGGGACAGGCAAACAGCAATCAGCCCCAGCATTTT
-	TRBD1	TRBV5-4	TRBJ1-1	CASSLGQVNTEAFF	TGTGCCAGCAGCCTAGGACAGGTGAACACTGAAGCTTTCTTT
-	-	TRBV27	TRBJ2-1	CASSLIEDGEQFF	TGTGCCAGCAGTTTGATAGAGGATGGTGAGCAGTTCTTC